The clone carrying this T cell receptor (beta chain) was seen more than once but under ten times. Its antigen is currently unknown. This record comes from a study of T cell repertoires in cytomegalovirus infection. MiXCR, applied by TCRdb to the reads, yields one record per CDR3 protein. The sample contains some 300,000 distinct CDR3 sequences, 9.6% of which appear only once. The CDR3 consists of 18 residues. From germline, CDR1 is LGHNA and CDR2 YNFKEQ. J lost 4 bases, V lost 0 bases, and 10 bases had no gene match. Study observations and caveats: HLA-C-restricted CMV clonotypes gave the most frequent clonotype in two of eight donors.

The source material was PBMCs. The sequence derives from a human donor in good health (CMV status not recorded). Some clones in this sample may be carry-over from other donors' samples. The chain employs TRBV4-2 and TRBJ2-3, with 10 bases fitting TRBD1. CDR3 protein: CASSQDSTGGQRADTQYF. The CDR3, as DNA: TGTGCCAGCAGCCAAGATTCGACAGGGGGCCAGAGGGCAGATACGCAGTATTTT.